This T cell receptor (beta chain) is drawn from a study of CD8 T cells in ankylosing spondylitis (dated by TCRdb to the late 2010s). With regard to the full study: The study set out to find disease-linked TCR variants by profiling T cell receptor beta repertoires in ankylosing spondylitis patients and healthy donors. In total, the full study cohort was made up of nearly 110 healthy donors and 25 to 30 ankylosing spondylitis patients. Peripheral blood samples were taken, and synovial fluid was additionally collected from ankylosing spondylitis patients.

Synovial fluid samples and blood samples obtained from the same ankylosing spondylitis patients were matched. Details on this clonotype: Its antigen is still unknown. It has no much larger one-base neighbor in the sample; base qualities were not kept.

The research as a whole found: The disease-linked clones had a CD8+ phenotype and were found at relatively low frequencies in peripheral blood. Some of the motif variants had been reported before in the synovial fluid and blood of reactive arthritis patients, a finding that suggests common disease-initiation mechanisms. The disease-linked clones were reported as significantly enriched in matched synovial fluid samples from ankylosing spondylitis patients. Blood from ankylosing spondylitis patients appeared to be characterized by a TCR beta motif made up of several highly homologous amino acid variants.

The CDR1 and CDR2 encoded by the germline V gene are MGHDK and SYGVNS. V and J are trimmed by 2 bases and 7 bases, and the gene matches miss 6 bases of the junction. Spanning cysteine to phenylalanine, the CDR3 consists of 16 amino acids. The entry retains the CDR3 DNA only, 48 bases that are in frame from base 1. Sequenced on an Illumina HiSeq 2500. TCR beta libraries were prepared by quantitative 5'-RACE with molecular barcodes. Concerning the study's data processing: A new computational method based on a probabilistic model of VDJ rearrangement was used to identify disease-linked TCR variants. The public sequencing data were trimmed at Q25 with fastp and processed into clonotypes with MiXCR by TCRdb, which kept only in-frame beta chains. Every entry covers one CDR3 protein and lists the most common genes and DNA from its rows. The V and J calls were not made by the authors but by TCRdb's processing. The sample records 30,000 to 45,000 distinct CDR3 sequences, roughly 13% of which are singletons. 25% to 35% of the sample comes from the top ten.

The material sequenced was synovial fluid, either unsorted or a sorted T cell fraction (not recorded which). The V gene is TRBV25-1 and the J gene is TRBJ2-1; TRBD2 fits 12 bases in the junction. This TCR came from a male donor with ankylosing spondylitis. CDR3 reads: CASSETRTSGNNEQFF. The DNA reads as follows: TGTGCCAGCAGTGAAACCCGGACTAGCGGGAATAATGAGCAGTTCTTC. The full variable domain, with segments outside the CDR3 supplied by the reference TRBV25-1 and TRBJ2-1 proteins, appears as EADIYQTPRYLVIGTGKKITLECSQTMGHDKMYWYQQDPGMELHLIHYSYGVNSTEKGDLSSESTVSRIRTEHFPLTLESARPSHTSQYLCASSETRTSGNNEQFFGPGTRLTVL.